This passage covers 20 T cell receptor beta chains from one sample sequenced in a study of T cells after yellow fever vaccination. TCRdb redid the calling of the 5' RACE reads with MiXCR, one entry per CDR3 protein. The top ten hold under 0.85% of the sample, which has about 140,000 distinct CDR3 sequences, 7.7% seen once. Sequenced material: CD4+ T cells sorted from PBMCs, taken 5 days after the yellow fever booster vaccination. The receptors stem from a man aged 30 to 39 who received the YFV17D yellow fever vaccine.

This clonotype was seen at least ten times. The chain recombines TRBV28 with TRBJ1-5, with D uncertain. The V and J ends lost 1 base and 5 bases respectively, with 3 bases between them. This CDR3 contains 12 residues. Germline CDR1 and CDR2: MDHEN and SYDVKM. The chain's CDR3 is CASSLSHQPQHF. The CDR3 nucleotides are TGTGCCAGCAGTTTATCTCATCAGCCCCAGCATTTT.

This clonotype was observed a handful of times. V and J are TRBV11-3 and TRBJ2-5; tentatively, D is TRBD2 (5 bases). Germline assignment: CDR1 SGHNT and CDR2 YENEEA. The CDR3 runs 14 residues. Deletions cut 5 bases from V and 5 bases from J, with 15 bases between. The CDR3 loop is CASSARESGETQYF. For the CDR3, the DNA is TGTGCCAGCAGCGCGAGGGAGTCTGGGGAGACCCAGTACTTC.

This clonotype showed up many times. DNA of the CDR3: TGTGCCAGCAGCTTAGTTATGCAGTATTTT. This sequence encodes CASSLVMQYF. The chain combines TRBV7-2 with TRBJ2-3; D is ambiguous. The CDR3 extends over 10 amino acids. CDR1 SGHTA and CDR2 FQGNSA come from the germline V gene. The V and J ends lost 1 base and 11 bases respectively, with 4 bases between them.

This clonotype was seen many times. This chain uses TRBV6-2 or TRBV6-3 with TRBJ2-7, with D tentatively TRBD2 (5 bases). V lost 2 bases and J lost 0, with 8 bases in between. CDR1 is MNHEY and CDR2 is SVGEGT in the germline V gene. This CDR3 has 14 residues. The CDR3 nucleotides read TGTGCCAGCAGTTACGACGAGGGCTCCTACGAGCAGTACTTC. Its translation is CASSYDEGSYEQYF.

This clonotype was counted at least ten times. This chain's CDR3 is CSAIQDRNQPQHF. In DNA form, the CDR3 reads TGCAGTGCGATACAGGACAGAAATCAGCCCCAGCATTTT. The chain uses TRBV20-1 and TRBJ1-5; possible D gene TRBD1, 6 bases. The CDR3 has 13 amino acids. The germline CDR1 and CDR2 sequences are DFQATT and SNEGSKA (reference sequence). Trimming shortened V by 6 bases and J by 4 bases, and 13 bases separated the two germline ends.

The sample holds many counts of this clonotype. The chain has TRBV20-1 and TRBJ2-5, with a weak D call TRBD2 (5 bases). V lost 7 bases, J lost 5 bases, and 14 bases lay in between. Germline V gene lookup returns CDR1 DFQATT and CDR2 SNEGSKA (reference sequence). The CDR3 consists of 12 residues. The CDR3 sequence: CSERVRAETQYF. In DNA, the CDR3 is TGCAGTGAGAGAGTGAGGGCTGAGACCCAGTACTTC.

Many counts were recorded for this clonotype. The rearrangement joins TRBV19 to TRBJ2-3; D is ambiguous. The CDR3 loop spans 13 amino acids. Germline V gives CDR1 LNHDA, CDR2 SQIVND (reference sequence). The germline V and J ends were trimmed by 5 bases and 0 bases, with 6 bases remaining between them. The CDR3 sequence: CASSPVSTDTQYF. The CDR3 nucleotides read TGTGCCAGTAGTCCAGTAAGCACAGATACGCAGTATTTT.

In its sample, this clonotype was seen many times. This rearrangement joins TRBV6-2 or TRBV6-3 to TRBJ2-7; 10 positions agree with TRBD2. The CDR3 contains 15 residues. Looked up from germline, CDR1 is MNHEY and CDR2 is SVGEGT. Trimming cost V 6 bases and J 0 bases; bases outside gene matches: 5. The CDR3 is CASSRTSGNSYEQYF. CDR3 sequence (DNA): TGTGCCAGCAGCCGGACTAGCGGCAACTCCTACGAGCAGTACTTC.

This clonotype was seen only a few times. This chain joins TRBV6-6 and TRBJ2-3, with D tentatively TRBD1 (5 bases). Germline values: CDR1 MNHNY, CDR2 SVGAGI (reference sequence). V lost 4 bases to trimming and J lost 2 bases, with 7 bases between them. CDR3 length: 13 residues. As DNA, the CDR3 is TGTGCCAGCAGTTTTGGACACACAGATACGCAGTATTTT. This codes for CASSFGHTDTQYF.

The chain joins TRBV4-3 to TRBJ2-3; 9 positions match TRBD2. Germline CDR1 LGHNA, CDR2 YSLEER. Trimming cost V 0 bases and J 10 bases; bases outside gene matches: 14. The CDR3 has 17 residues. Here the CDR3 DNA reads TGCGCCAGCAGCCAAGATATTAAGGCTAGCGGGACCACACCGCAGTATTTT. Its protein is CASSQDIKASGTTPQYF.

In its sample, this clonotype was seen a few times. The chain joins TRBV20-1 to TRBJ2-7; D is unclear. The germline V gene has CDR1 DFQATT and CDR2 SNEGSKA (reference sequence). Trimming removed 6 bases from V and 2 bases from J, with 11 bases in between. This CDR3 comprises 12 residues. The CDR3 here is CSARPATYEQYF. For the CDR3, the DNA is TGCAGTGCCAGACCAGCTACCTACGAGCAGTACTTC.

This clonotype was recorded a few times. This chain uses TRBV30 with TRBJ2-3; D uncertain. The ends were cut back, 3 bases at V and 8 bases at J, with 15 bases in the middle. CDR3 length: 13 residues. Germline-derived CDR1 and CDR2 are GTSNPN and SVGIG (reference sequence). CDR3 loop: CAWSSQRWGTQYF. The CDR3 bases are TGTGCCTGGAGCTCCCAAAGATGGGGTACGCAGTATTTT. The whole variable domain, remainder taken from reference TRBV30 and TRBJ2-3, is SQTIHQWPATLVQPVGSPLSLECTVEGTSNPNLYWYRQAAGRGLQLLFYSVGIGQISSEVPQNLSASRPQDRQFILSSKKLLLSDSGFYLCAWSSQRWGTQYFGPGTRLTVL.

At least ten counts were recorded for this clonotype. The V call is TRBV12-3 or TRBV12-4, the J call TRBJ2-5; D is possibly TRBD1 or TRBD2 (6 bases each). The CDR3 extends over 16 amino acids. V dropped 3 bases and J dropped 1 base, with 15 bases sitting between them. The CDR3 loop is CASSFRGPRTQETQYF. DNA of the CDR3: TGTGCCAGCAGTTTCCGGGGGCCCAGAACCCAAGAGACCCAGTACTTC.

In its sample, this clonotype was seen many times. The CDR3 DNA reads as TGTGCCACCAGCAGAGATCTCGGGACCGGGGAGCTGTTTTTT. Its translation is CATSRDLGTGELFF. The chain uses TRBV15 and TRBJ2-2; D remains unclear. This CDR3 region has 14 residues. Trimming took off 0 bases at V and 5 bases at J, with 7 bases between the two ends. The germline V gene encodes CDR1 LNHNV and CDR2 YYDKDF (reference sequence).

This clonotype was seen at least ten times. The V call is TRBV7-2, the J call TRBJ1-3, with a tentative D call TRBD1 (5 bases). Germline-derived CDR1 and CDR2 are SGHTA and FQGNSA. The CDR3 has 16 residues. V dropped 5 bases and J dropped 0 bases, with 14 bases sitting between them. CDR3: CASSMGRPGSGNTIYF. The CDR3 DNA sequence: TGTGCCAGCAGCATGGGACGGCCCGGCTCTGGAAACACCATATATTTT.

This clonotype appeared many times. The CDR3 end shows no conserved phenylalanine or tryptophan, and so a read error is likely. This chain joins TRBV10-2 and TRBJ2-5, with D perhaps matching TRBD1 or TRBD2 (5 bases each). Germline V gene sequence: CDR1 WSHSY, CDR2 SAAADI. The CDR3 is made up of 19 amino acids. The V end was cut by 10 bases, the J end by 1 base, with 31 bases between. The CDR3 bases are TGCGCCACCAAGCCCTTGGCAGGGAGTTATGGGACCGCCCAAGAGACCCAGTACTAC. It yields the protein CATKPLAGSYGTAQETQYY.

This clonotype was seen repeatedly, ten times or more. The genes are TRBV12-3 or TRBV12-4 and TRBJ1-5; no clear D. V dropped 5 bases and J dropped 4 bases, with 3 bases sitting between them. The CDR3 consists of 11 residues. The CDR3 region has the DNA TGTGCCAGCAGTGATAATCAGCCCCAGCATTTT. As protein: CASSDNQPQHF.

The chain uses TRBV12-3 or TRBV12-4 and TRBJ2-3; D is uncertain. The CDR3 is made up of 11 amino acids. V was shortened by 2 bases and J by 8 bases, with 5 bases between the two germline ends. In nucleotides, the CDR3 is TGTGCCAGCAGTTTACTTGGTACGCAGTATTTT. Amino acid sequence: CASSLLGTQYF.

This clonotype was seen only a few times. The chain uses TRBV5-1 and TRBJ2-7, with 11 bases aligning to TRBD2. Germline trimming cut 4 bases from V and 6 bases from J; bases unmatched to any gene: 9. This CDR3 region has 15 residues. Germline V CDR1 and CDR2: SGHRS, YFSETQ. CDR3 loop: CASSVRLAGTGEQYF. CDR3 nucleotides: TGCGCCAGCAGCGTTAGACTAGCGGGAACGGGCGAGCAGTACTTC.

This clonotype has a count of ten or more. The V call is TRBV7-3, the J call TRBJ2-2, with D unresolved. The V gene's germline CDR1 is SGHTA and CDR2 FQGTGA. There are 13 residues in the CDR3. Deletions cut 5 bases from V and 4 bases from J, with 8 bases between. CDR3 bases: TGTGCCAGCAGCCCCACTACCACCGGGGAGCTGTTTTTT. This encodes CASSPTTTGELFF. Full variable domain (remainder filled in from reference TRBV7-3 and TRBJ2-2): GAGVSQTPSNKVTEKGKYVELRCDPISGHTALYWYRQSLGQGPEFLIYFQGTGAADDSGLPNDRFFAVRPEGSVSTLKIQRTERGDSAVYLCASSPTTTGELFFGEGSRLTVL.